This TCR beta chain was recovered during a study of shared clonotypes between healthy human individuals. The V and J ends lost 1 base and 10 bases respectively, with 9 bases between them. The CDR3 runs to 12 residues. Germline CDR1 SGHDT, CDR2 YYEEEE. Overall study results and limits: When compared with the clonotypes that were shared by all four sorted-subset donors, the non-shared clonotypes turned out to have lower generation probabilities. Blood alone was sampled, and tissue repertoires likely differ.

Researchers ran the assay at a deep level. Using immunoSEQ multiplex PCR, the repertoire was profiled, and TCRdb retains in-frame clones only, with some absent. The sample lists roughly 2.5 million clones; around nine tenths were seen once. As to this clone: What it binds is unknown.

This receptor was obtained from a man between 18 and 35 years old in good health. Sequencing used naive CD4+ T cells sorted from blood. Sample subset: CD45RA+ positively selected. This chain uses TRBV5-6 with TRBJ2-1, with D hard to call. CDR3 nucleotides: TGTGCCAGCAGCTTGTTTACTAACGAGCAGTTCTTC. Protein: CASSLFTNEQFF.